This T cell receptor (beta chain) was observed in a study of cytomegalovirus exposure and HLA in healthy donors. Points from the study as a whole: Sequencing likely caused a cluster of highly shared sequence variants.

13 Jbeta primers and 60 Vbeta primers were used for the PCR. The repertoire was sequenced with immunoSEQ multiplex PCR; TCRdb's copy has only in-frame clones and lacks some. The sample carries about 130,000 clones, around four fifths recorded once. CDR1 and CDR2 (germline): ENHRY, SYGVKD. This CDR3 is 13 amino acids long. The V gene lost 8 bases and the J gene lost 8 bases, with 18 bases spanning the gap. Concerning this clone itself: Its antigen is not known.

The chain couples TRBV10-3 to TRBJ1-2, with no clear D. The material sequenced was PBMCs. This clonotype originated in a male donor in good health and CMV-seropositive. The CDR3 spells CAIAGSAPGGYTF. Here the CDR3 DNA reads TGTGCCATCGCGGGATCGGCGCCGGGGGGCTACACCTTC.